This TCR beta chain was recorded in a study of shared clonotypes between healthy human individuals (dated by TCRdb to about 2020). About the study as a whole: The cohort comprised two women and a few men aged 18 to 49 years. To estimate repertoire size and how much clonotype sharing occurs between individuals, the study deeply sequenced the blood TCR repertoires of five healthy adults. Per donor, leukapheresis produced somewhere between about 0.9 and 10 billion PBMCs. Different laboratories and diverse techniques were used to prepare libraries and sequence TCR repertoires, to increase sequencing depth and limit assay-specific biases. For each donor, CD4 naive and CD4 memory were each given three plates, CD8 naive was given two plates, and CD8 memory was given one plate. Findings and caveats that apply to the study as a whole: Compared with non-shared clonotypes, clonotypes shared by all four sorted-subset donors had higher generation probabilities. Incomplete sequencing was indicated by rarefaction of sorted-subset datasets, despite the large sequencing depth. Pairwise subsampling indicated that sequencing depth was expected to affect the degree of clonotype sharing among donors. Naive subsets generally had larger estimated clonotype richness than memory subsets. Because the study included only a small number of donors, the genetic and exposure-history diversity represented was limited. Across several donors, roughly 5% of naive CD4, around 3.3% of naive CD8, around 2.5% of memory CD4, and under 0.45% of memory CD8 clonotypes were shared. Sampling was restricted to blood, and TCR repertoires in tissue are likely to differ from TCR repertoires in blood.

TCR CDR3 regions were amplified from genomic DNA by multiplex PCR using the deep immunoSEQ assay. Genomic DNA extracted from each cell subset was distributed evenly over all wells of several immunoSEQ 96-well plates, and each plate served as one replicate. For sorted subsets, each replicate PCR was loaded with roughly 190 ng genomic DNA, equivalent to about 30,000 T cell genomes. Purified libraries were quantified with a Qubit 3.0 fluorometer, sized on a Bioanalyzer 2100, and re-quantified with the KAPA Library Quantification kit. Every immunoSEQ 96-well plate was sequenced on a separate single-read 150-cycle Illumina NextSeq 550 flow cell. As for how the authors treated the data: Because the immunoSEQ output held only junctional sequences and lacked quality scores, the filtering could not match the filtering applied to full-length reads. To assign V/J genes and CDR3, sequences were annotated against IMGT germline references using PyIR, a Python wrapper for IgBLAST v1.9. Any read was removed if the V/J assignment was weak (E-value above 1e-6), the CDR3 was missing, or the read contained stop codons, out-of-frame junctions, or ambiguous translated residues. V3J clonotypes were defined as sequences sharing the same inferred V gene, J gene, and CDR3 amino acid sequence. Percentage overlap between repertoires was computed as shared unique clonotypes divided by the size of the smaller repertoire. Repertoire richness was assessed with RTK rarefaction, the Chao1 estimator, and Recon v2.1 estimates of unobserved clonotypes. Generation probabilities for all TCRbeta clonotypes obtained by the gDNA method from a handful of donors were computed using OLGA. Sourced from immuneACCESS, this table was stored by TCRdb with only in-frame sequences that have V and J called. A share of the clones is absent; for the studies checked, an unresolved V gene accounts for under half, and the remainder has no known explanation. D and trimming come from the DNA, and the V and J calls and clone size come from that table. The sample includes 500,000 to 700,000 clones, with roughly 95% observed a single time. Approximately 0.11% of the sample is held by the ten biggest clonotypes.

Taken from cysteine to phenylalanine, the CDR3 has 14 residues. Only the CDR3 DNA is retained, 42 bases long and in frame from the first base. In the germline V gene, CDR1 corresponds to SGHRS and CDR2 to YFSETQ. V is trimmed back by 0 bases and J by 5 bases, and the junction contains 0 bases that no gene match accounts for. CD8 naive samples consisted of CD45RO-negative cells that were positively selected for CCR7, yielding a CD45RA+CCR7+ population without TemRA cells. The donors were healthy, HIV-negative adults with no recently reported acute infections or vaccinations. Every donor was a Caucasian adult living in Nashville, Tennessee, USA. Blood was obtained by leukapheresis, after which PBMCs were separated by Ficoll-Histopaque density gradient centrifugation and cryopreserved in liquid nitrogen vapor phase. Analytical flow cytometry was used to check the purity and quantity of every magnetically sorted T cell population. Genomic DNA was isolated from each sorted fraction and quantified by UV absorbance on a Nanodrop 2000c.

In regard to this clone: The antigen it recognizes is unknown. Per-base qualities were not stored, and no clone one base away is much larger.

Sequencing was performed on naive CD8+ T cells sorted from blood. Explained via the paper, the cell subset or site label denotes: CD45RA+CCR7+. This TCR was recovered from a woman aged 30 to 39 in good health. Recombination joined TRBV5-1 with TRBJ1-4; the central 8 bases match TRBD1. The DNA is as follows: TGCGCCAGCAGCTTGGACAGGGGGAATGAAAAACTGTTTTTT. Protein translation: CASSLDRGNEKLFF.